Listed here are 30 T cell receptor beta chains from one sample, sequenced in a study of T cell responses to AZD1222 COVID-19 vaccine. Some clones are missing from TCRdb's copy, which holds only in-frame ones; the method was immunoSEQ multiplex PCR. The table has around 120,000 clones, about 90% seen once. This specimen was peripheral blood, taken on day 0 of MenACWY control vaccination. All receptors derive from an adult in good health.

J is TRBJ2-3 and V is TRBV7-9, with D possibly being TRBD1 (5 bases). Germline-derived CDR1 and CDR2 are SEHNR and FQNEAQ (reference sequence). The CDR3 has 15 amino acids. The V gene lost 6 bases and the J gene lost 2 bases, with 15 bases spanning the gap. CDR3 amino acids: CASRPTELYTDTQYF. Written as DNA, the CDR3 is TGTGCCAGCAGACCGACAGAACTTTACACAGATACGCAGTATTTT.

The gene calls are TRBV6-1 and TRBJ1-5; 7 positions match TRBD1. CDR1 is MNHNS and CDR2 is SASEGT in the germline V gene. CDR3 length: 15 residues. Trimming at V came to 2 bases and at J to 2 bases, leaving 3 bases not matched to a gene. The CDR3 spells CASSEQGGGNQPQHF. The DNA of the CDR3 is TGTGCCAGCAGTGAACAGGGGGGAGGCAATCAGCCCCAGCATTTT.

This sequence joins TRBV3-1 (or the pseudogene TRBV3-2) and TRBJ1-2; 9 bases match TRBD1. V was clipped by 6 bases and J by 7 bases; unmatched bases: 3. From germline, CDR1 is LGHDT and CDR2 YNNKEL (reference sequence). CDR3 length equals 12 residues. This CDR3 reads CASSLDRGGYTF. For the CDR3, the DNA is TGTGCCAGCAGTTTGGACAGGGGTGGCTACACCTTC.

In its sample, this clone was seen once. This rearrangement joins TRBV19 to TRBJ1-5; D not resolved. Per germline, CDR1 LNHDA and CDR2 SQIVND (reference sequence). V lost 5 bases to trimming and J lost 7 bases, with 21 bases between them. There are 16 residues in the CDR3. CDR3 sequence (DNA): TGTGCCAGTAGTCACTCAGATACGCATCATCGGCAGCCCCAGCATTTT. Protein: CASSHSDTHHRQPQHF.

The gene calls are TRBV7-8 and TRBJ2-5; 13 nucleotides align to TRBD2. V dropped 3 bases and J dropped 5; count of bases not matched to a gene: 6. From germline, CDR1 is SGHVS and CDR2 FQNEAQ. CDR3 length equals 16 residues. CDR3 region: CASSFRTSGSEETQYF. Here the CDR3 DNA reads TGTGCCAGCAGCTTCCGGACTAGCGGGAGTGAGGAGACCCAGTACTTC.

The V gene is TRBV7-6, the J gene TRBJ2-7; 8 bases are shared with TRBD1. This CDR3 has 13 amino acids. J was trimmed by 6 bases and V by 1 base; bases with no gene match: 2. CDR1 and CDR2 from the germline V gene are SGHVS and FNYEAQ. The CDR3 loop reads CASSLGTGTEQYF. Written as DNA, the CDR3 is TGTGCCAGCAGCTTAGGGACAGGGACCGAGCAGTACTTC.

The count of this clone is one. This chain uses TRBV15 with TRBJ1-2; D not resolved. The ends were cut back, 0 bases at V and 4 bases at J, with 18 bases in the middle. The germline gives CDR1 LNHNV, CDR2 YYDKDF (reference sequence). This CDR3 has 17 amino acids. CDR3 bases: TGTGCCACCAGCAGAGATCTCCTTCCCAATACACCCTATGGCTACACCTTC. This sequence encodes CATSRDLLPNTPYGYTF. The variable domain in full, completed from reference TRBV15 and TRBJ1-2, reads DAMVIQNPRYQVTQFGKPVTLSCSQTLNHNVMYWYQQKSSQAPKLLFHYYDKDFNNEADTPDNFQSRRPNTSFCFLDIRSPGLGDTAMYLCATSRDLLPNTPYGYTFGSGTRLTVV.

The chain uses TRBV30 and TRBJ1-5; TRBD1 matches 9 bases. After removal of 1 base from V and 7 bases from J, the junction contained 5 bases not matched to a gene. Germline CDR1 is GTSNPN and CDR2 is SVGIG (reference sequence). The CDR3 is 14 residues long. This CDR3 is CAWSDRGLSQPQHF. The CDR3 nucleotides read TGTGCCTGGAGTGACAGGGGGCTTTCCCAGCCCCAGCATTTT.

The rearrangement links TRBV11-2 to TRBJ2-7; D remains unclear. Germline-derived CDR1 and CDR2 are SGHAT and FQNNGV. Trimming removed 1 base at V and 1 base at J, with 8 bases between. This CDR3 contains 14 residues. CDR3 in amino acids: CASSLGYGSYEQYF. The CDR3 DNA reads as TGTGCCAGCAGCTTAGGCTACGGATCCTACGAGCAGTACTTC.

The chain joins TRBV10-2 to TRBJ1-1; D ambiguous. The CDR3 has 12 amino acids. V was shortened by 6 bases and J by 1 base, with 6 bases between the two germline ends. Germline loops: CDR1 WSHSY, CDR2 SAAADI. CDR3 nucleotide sequence: TGCGCCAGCAGCCTCCAGAACACTGAAGCTTTCTTT. Amino acid sequence: CASSLQNTEAFF.

The J gene is TRBJ1-5, the V gene TRBV6-2 or TRBV6-3; D is perhaps TRBD1 (6 bases). V lost 4 bases and J lost 5, with 9 bases in between. The CDR3 length is 13 residues. The germline V gene encodes CDR1 MNHEY and CDR2 SVGEGT. CDR3 sequence: CASSSDSYQPQHF. The CDR3 DNA follows: TGTGCCAGCAGTTCGGACAGTTATCAGCCCCAGCATTTT.

The chain combines TRBV7-6 with TRBJ1-4; D gene ambiguous. V dropped 5 bases and J dropped 8 bases, with 21 bases sitting between them. There are 16 residues in the CDR3. The germline gives CDR1 SGHVS, CDR2 FNYEAQ. The CDR3 reads CASSPRGDPAREKLFF. The CDR3 nucleotides are TGTGCCAGCAGCCCCCGGGGAGACCCGGCCCGGGAAAAACTGTTTTTT.

The chain uses TRBV2 and TRBJ1-1; no firm D call. In germline, CDR1 is SNHLY, CDR2 FYNNEI. The CDR3 loop spans 15 amino acids. V dropped 6 bases and J dropped 1 base, with 15 bases sitting between them. CDR3: CASRPSGAPNTEAFF. The CDR3 DNA sequence: TGTGCCAGCAGACCCTCGGGTGCCCCGAACACTGAAGCTTTCTTT. Combining the CDR3 with reference TRBV2 and TRBJ1-1 gives the whole variable domain EPEVTQTPSHQVTQMGQEVILRCVPISNHLYFYWYRQILGQKVEFLVSFYNNEISEKSEIFDDQFSVERPDGSNFTLKIRSTKLEDSAMYFCASRPSGAPNTEAFFGQGTRLTVV.

J is TRBJ1-5 and V is TRBV12-3 or TRBV12-4, with TRBD1 matching over 8 bases. With V trimmed by 3 bases and J by 10 bases, 5 bases remained unmatched. The CDR3 totals 13 residues. The CDR3 here is CASSFAGTGPQHF. The CDR3 DNA reads TGTGCCAGCAGTTTCGCCGGGACAGGTCCCCAGCATTTT.

This clone showed up just once. This chain links TRBV20-1 with TRBJ1-2, with D hard to call. This CDR3 is built from 11 residues. V was cut by 3 bases and J by 8 bases, with 10 bases left in between. CDR1 and CDR2 (germline): DFQATT, SNEGSKA (reference sequence). The DNA for the CDR3 is TGCAGTGCTAGGTGGGCCAGCGGCTACACCTTC. Amino acid sequence: CSARWASGYTF.

The chain uses TRBV28 and TRBJ1-4, with D possibly TRBD1 on 5 matching bases. V lost 7 bases and J lost 7, with 22 bases in between. The CDR3 is 16 amino acids. CDR1 is MDHEN and CDR2 is SYDVKM in the germline V gene. Written as DNA, the CDR3 is TGTGCCAGCACTTTTTTTCTAGGGACGCCAGGTGAAAAACTGTTTTTT. Encoded protein: CASTFFLGTPGEKLFF.

The rearrangement links TRBV5-1 to TRBJ2-2, with D maybe TRBD2 (5 bases). The germline V gene has CDR1 SGHRS and CDR2 YFSETQ. This CDR3 region has 12 residues. The ends were cut back, 7 bases at V and 7 bases at J, with 11 bases in the middle. The CDR3 protein is CASGIEGGELFF. The CDR3 DNA reads TGCGCCAGCGGGATTGAGGGCGGGGAGCTGTTTTTT.

The chain is built from TRBV2 and TRBJ1-3, with 7 bases identical to TRBD1. CDR1 and CDR2 (germline): SNHLY, FYNNEI. V lost 5 bases and J lost 0; bases outside the gene matches: 4. CDR3 size: 15 residues. CDR3 sequence: CASSRQGNSGNTIYF. In DNA, the CDR3 is TGTGCCAGCAGTCGACAGGGAAACTCTGGAAACACCATATATTTT.

A word on this clone: Other DNA sequences in the sample encode the same CDR3. As DNA, the CDR3 is TGTGCCAGCAGCTTAGCTGGGGGCGGGCAGCCCCAGCATTTT. The encoded protein is CASSLAGGGQPQHF. V is TRBV7-9 and J is TRBJ1-5, with D perhaps TRBD1 (6 bases). CDR1 is SEHNR and CDR2 is FQNEAQ in the germline V gene (reference sequence). V shed 0 bases and J shed 7 bases, with 10 bases lying between them. This CDR3 has 14 amino acids.

CDR3 loop: CASSSQLIISDEQYF. The CDR3 DNA reads as TGTGCCAGCAGCTCCCAACTGATCATTAGCGACGAGCAGTACTTC. The chain carries TRBV5-4 and TRBJ2-7; the D gene is possibly TRBD2 (5 bases). V was shortened by 3 bases and J by 5 bases, with 18 bases between the two germline ends. The CDR3 has 15 residues. CDR1 is SGHNT and CDR2 is YYREEE in the germline V gene (reference sequence).

The J gene is TRBJ2-7, the V gene TRBV29-1, with D perhaps being TRBD1 or TRBD2 (5 bases each). Germline lookup yields CDR1 SQVTM and CDR2 ANQGSEA. This CDR3 has 13 residues. V lost 5 bases and J lost 2, with 13 bases in between. The CDR3 region is CSVRGRGTYEQYF. CDR3 DNA sequence: TGCAGCGTTCGGGGACGGGGAACCTACGAGCAGTACTTC.

CDR3 sequence: CASSLGQGKGHGYTF. The DNA for the CDR3 is TGTGCCAGCAGCCTCGGACAGGGCAAAGGGCATGGCTACACCTTC. The chain is built from TRBV5-4 and TRBJ1-2; 8 positions agree with TRBD1. CDR1 and CDR2 from the germline V gene are SGHNT and YYREEE (reference sequence). The trim removed 4 bases at V and 6 bases at J, leaving 11 bases unmatched. The CDR3 runs to 15 residues.

The J gene is TRBJ2-5, the V gene TRBV25-1; D is undetermined. Germline loops: CDR1 MGHDK, CDR2 SYGVNS. V was pared by 1 base and J by 4 bases, with 13 bases between. The CDR3 extends over 15 amino acids. Here the CDR3 DNA reads TGTGCCAGCAGTGAATTCGGTCGGTTGGGAGAGACCCAGTACTTC. Amino acid sequence: CASSEFGRLGETQYF.

This sequence joins TRBV9 and TRBJ2-1; 8 nucleotides match TRBD2. Germline V gene data show CDR1 as SGDLS and CDR2 as YYNGEE. V lost 0 bases to trimming and J lost 5 bases; unmatched junction nucleotides: 7. The CDR3 length is 16 residues. The CDR3: CASSVGLAGGHNEQFF. For the CDR3, the DNA is TGTGCCAGCAGCGTAGGTCTTGCGGGAGGCCACAATGAGCAGTTCTTC.

The chain joins TRBV5-1 to TRBJ2-7; no definite D call. The V gene lost 10 bases and the J gene lost 2 bases, with 19 bases spanning the gap. The CDR3 runs 14 residues. CDR1 is SGHRS and CDR2 is YFSETQ in the germline V gene. CDR3 sequence (DNA): TGCGCCCCTGACCTCCTGAGCTGGACCTACGAGCAGTACTTC. Its protein is CAPDLLSWTYEQYF.

J is TRBJ2-1 and V is TRBV5-1; TRBD2 aligns across 9 bases. Germline values: CDR1 SGHRS, CDR2 YFSETQ. The CDR3 has 15 amino acids. V was clipped by 8 bases and J by 0 bases; unmatched bases: 6. Here the CDR3 reads CASSSGISSYNEQFF. DNA for the CDR3: TGCGCCAGTTCTAGCGGGATTAGCTCCTACAATGAGCAGTTCTTC.

The chain couples TRBV7-8 to TRBJ2-7; 7 bases align to TRBD2. The J segment lost 0 bases and the V segment lost 1 base, leaving 6 bases of the junction unmatched. Germline V gene data show CDR1 as SGHVS and CDR2 as FQNEAQ. The CDR3 totals 16 residues. The CDR3 DNA reads TGTGCCAGCAGCTTAGGCGGGGGTCTCGACTCCTACGAGCAGTACTTC. It translates to CASSLGGGLDSYEQYF.

V usage is TRBV24-1 and J usage is TRBJ2-1, with TRBD2 as a possible D gene (5 bases). The CDR3 is made up of 12 amino acids. Germline lookup yields CDR1 KGHDR and CDR2 SFDVKD. V was clipped by 4 bases and J by 8 bases, with 8 bases between them. CDR3 DNA: TGTGCCACCAGTGACCAGGAGGATGAGCAGTTCTTC. Its protein product is CATSDQEDEQFF.

This clone was found once. The chain employs TRBV6-5 and TRBJ2-7; TRBD1 might be the D (6 bases). CDR1 is MNHEY, CDR2 SVGAGI, per germline. Trimming removed 6 bases at V and 4 bases at J, with 10 bases between. This CDR3 spans 12 amino acids. The CDR3 DNA reads TGTGCCAGCAGACAGGGCGTGTACGAGCAGTACTTC. Amino acid sequence: CASRQGVYEQYF.

This chain links TRBV19 with TRBJ2-1; D unresolved. V shed 0 bases and J shed 7 bases, with 7 bases lying between them. Germline V gene sequence: CDR1 LNHDA, CDR2 SQIVND (reference sequence). This CDR3 has 13 residues. For the CDR3, the DNA is TGTGCCAGTAGTATAGATTCGAGGAATGAGCAGTTCTTC. Amino acids: CASSIDSRNEQFF. Combining the CDR3 with reference TRBV19 and TRBJ2-1 gives the whole variable domain DGGITQSPKYLFRKEGQNVTLSCEQNLNHDAMYWYRQDPGQGLRLIYYSQIVNDFQKGDIAEGYSVSREKKESFPLTVTSAQKNPTAFYLCASSIDSRNEQFFGPGTRLTVL.